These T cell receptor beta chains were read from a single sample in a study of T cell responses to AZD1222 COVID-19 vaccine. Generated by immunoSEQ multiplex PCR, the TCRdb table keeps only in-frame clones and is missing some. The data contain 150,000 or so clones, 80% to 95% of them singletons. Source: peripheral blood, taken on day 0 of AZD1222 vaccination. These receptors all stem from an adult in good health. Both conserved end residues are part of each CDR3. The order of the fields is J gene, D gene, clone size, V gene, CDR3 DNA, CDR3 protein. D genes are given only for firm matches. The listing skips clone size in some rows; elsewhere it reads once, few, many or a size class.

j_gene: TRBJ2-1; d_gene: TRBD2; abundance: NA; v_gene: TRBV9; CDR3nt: TGTGCCAGCAGCGTAGCTGCACTAGCGGGGATCGGGCATGAGCAGTTCTTC; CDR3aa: CASSVAALAGIGHEQFF
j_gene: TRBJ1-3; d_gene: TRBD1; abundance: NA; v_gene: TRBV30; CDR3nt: TGTGCCTGGGGCCCCGGGACAGGGAGAGGCTCTGGAAACACCATATATTTT; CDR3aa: CAWGPGTGRGSGNTIYF
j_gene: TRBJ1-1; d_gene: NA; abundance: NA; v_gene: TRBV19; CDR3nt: TGTGCCAGTAGTATAGATCTTCCAGGGCGGACTGAAGCTTTCTTT; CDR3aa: CASSIDLPGRTEAFF
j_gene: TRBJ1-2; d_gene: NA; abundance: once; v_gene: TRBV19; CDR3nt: TGTGCCAGTAGTATGTACCAGGGGATCTATGGCTACACCTTC; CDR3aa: CASSMYQGIYGYTF
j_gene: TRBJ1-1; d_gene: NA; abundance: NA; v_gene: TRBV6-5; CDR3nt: TGTGCCAGCCACCGACACCAAGCCAACACTGAAGCTTTCTTT; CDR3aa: CASHRHQANTEAFF
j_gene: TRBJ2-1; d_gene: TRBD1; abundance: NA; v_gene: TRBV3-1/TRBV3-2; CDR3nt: TGTGCCAGCAGCCAAGATCTTACAGGGGGCAATGAGCAGTTCTTC; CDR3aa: CASSQDLTGGNEQFF
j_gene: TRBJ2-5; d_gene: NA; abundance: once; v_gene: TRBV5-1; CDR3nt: TGCGCCAGCAGCCAAGACGGGGCCAAAGCGGGGACCCAGTACTTC; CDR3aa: CASSQDGAKAGTQYF
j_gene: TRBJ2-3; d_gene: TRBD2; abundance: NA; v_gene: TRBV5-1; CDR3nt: TGCGCCAGCGAGGCTAGCGGGCGGGGCCCGGACACAGATACGCAGTATTTT; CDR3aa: CASEASGRGPDTDTQYF
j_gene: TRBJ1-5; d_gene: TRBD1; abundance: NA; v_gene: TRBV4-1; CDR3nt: TGCGCCAGCAGCCAGGGTTCACAGGGGTTGGGGACTTATAGCAATCAGCCCCAGCATTTT; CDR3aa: CASSQGSQGLGTYSNQPQHF
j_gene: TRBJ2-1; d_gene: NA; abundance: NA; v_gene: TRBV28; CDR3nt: TGTGCCAGCAGTTTACGGGCGGTCTCCTACAATGAGCAGTTCTTC; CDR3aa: CASSLRAVSYNEQFF
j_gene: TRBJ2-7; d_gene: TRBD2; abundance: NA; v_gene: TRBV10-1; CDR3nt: TGCGCCAGCAGTGAGTCTTTACGGGAGGGCCGGTACGAGCAGTACTTC; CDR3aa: CASSESLREGRYEQYF
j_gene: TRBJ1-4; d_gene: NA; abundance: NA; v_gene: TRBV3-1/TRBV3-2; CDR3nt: TGTGCCAGCAGCCAAGAAGGCCGCAAAGTGTTTTTT; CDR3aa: CASSQEGRKVFF
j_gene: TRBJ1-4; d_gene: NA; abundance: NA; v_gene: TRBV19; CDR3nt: TGTGCCAGTAGTATCTATAATCCAGGAGGGAATGAAAAACTGTTTTTT; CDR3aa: CASSIYNPGGNEKLFF
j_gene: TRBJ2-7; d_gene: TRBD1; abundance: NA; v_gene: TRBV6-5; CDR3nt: TGTGCCATTTTCGGAGGGGACAGGGGGTACGAGCAGTACTTC; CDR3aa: CAIFGGDRGYEQYF
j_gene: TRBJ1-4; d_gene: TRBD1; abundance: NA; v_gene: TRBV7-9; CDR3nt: TGTGCCAGCAGCCTAACAGGGGCTGATGAAAAACTGTTTTTT; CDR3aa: CASSLTGADEKLFF
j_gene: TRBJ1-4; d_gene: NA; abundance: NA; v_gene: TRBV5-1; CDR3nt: TGCGCCAGCAGCCCCATACAGAATGAAAAACTGTTTTTT; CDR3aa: CASSPIQNEKLFF
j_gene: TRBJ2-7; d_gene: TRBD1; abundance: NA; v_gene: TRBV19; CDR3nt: TGTGCCAGTAGTACAAGAGGACAGGGAGGTGTGCAGTACTTC; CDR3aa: CASSTRGQGGVQYF
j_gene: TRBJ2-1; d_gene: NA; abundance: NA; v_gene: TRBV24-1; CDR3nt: TGTGCCACCAGTGATGGGGCAGCCGTCAATGAGCAGTTCTTC; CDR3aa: CATSDGAAVNEQFF
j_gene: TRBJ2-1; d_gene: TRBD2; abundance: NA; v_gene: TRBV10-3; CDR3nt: TGTGCCATCAGTGATTCCTTAGCGGGAGGAGATGAGCAGTTCTTC; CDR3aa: CAISDSLAGGDEQFF
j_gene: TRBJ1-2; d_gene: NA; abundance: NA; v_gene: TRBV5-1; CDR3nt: TGCGCCAGCAGCGGCCAGAACTATGGCTACACCTTC; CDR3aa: CASSGQNYGYTF
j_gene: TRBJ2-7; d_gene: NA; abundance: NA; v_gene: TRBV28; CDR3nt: TGTGCCAGCAGTCGGACAGCGTCCTACGAGCAGTACTTC; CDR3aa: CASSRTASYEQYF
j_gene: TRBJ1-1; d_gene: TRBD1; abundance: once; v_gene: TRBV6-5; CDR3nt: TGTGCCAGCAGGGCGGGACAGATGAACACTGAAGCTTTCTTT; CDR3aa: CASRAGQMNTEAFF
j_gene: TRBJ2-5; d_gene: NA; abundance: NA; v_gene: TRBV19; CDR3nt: TGTGCCAGTAGTAGAGAGACAGGAGAAGAGACCCAGTACTTC; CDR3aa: CASSRETGEETQYF
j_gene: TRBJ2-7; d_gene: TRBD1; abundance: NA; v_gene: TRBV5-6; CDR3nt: TGTGCCAGCAGCATACCGGGACAGGGGGCACGAGAGCAGTACTTC; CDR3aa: CASSIPGQGAREQYF
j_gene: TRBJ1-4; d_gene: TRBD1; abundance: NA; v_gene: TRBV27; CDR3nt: TGTGCCAGCAGAATAGGGGGCGGTGGAGAAAAACTGTTTTTT; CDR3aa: CASRIGGGGEKLFF
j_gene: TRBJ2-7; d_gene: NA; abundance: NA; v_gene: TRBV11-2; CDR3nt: TGTGCCAGCAGCTTGAACGGCCCCTACGAGCAGTACTTC; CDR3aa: CASSLNGPYEQYF
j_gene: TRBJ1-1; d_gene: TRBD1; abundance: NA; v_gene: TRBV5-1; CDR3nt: TGCGCCAGCAGCCCAGGGGGCTCGGACACTGAAGCTTTCTTT; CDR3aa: CASSPGGSDTEAFF
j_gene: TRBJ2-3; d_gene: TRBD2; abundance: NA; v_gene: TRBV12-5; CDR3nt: TGTGCCTCTAGCGGGATTATAGATACGCAGTATTTT; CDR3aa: CASSGIIDTQYF
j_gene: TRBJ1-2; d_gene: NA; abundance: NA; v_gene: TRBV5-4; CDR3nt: TGTGCCAGCAGCCCGGACAACTATGGCTACACCTTC; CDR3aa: CASSPDNYGYTF
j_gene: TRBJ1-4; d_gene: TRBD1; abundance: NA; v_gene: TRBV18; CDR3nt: TGTGCCAGCTCACCCAACAGGGGAGAAACTGAAAAACTGTTTTTT; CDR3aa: CASSPNRGETEKLFF
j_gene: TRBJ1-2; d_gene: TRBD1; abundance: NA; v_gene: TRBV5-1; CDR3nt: TGCGCCAGCAGCCTAGGACAGGACTATGGCTACACCTTC; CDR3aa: CASSLGQDYGYTF
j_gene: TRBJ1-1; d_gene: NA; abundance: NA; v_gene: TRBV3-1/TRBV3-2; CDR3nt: TGTGCCAGCAGCCCAACCAACGACCTAAACACTGAAGCTTTCTTT; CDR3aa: CASSPTNDLNTEAFF
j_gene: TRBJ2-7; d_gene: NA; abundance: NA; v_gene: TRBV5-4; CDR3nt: TGTGCCAGCAGCTTGAAACATGGACGGGACGAGCAGTACTTC; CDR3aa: CASSLKHGRDEQYF
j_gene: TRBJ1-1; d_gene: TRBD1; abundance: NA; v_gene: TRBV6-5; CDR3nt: TGTGCCAGCCTGCGACAGGGTGGGTACACTGAAGCTTTCTTT; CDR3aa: CASLRQGGYTEAFF
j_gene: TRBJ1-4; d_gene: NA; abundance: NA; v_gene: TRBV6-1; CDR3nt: TGTGCCAGCAGTGAAGCGCGGTCATTGACAGAATATGAAAAACTGTTTTTT; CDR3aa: CASSEARSLTEYEKLFF
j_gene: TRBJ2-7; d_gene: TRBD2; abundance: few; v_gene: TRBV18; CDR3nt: TGTGCCAGCTCACTGACTAGCGGGGGGGACCACGAGCAGTACTTC; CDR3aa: CASSLTSGGDHEQYF
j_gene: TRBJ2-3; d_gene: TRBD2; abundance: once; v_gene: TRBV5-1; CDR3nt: TGCGCCAGCGTACTAGCGGGGGCGTGGGGCACAGATACGCAGTATTTT; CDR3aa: CASVLAGAWGTDTQYF
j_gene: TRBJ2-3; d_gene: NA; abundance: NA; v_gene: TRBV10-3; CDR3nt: TGTGCCATCAGTGACTCGGGTCTGGGCACAGATACGCAGTATTTT; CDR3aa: CAISDSGLGTDTQYF
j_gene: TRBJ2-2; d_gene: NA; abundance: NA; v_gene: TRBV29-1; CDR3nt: TGCAGCGTTACGGTGGCCAACACCGGGGAGCTGTTTTTT; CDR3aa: CSVTVANTGELFF
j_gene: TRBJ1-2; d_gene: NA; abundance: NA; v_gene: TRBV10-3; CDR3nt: TGTGCCATCAGTGAGTCCGGAACTAACTATGGCTACACCTTC; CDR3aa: CAISESGTNYGYTF
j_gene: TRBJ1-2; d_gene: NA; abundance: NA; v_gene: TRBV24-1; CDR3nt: TGTGCCACCAGTGATCGAGGGGGCTACACCTTC; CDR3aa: CATSDRGGYTF
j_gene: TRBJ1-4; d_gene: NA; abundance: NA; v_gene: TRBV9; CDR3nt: TGTGCCAGCAGCGTAGGGGCGAAAGAAAAACTGTTTTTT; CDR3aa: CASSVGAKEKLFF
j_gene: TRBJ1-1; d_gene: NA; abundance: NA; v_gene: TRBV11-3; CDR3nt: TGTGCCAGCAGCTTAGAAGGTTGGCGGACGAACACTGAAGCTTTCTTT; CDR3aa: CASSLEGWRTNTEAFF
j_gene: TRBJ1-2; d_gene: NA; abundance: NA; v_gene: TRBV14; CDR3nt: TGTGCCAGCAGCCAAGACCAAGGACTTGGGGGCGACGGCTACACCTTC; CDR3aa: CASSQDQGLGGDGYTF
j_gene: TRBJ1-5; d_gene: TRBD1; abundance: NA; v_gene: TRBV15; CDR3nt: TGTGCCACCAGCAGAGAGGGACAGGGCCATCAGCCCCAGCATTTT; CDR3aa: CATSREGQGHQPQHF
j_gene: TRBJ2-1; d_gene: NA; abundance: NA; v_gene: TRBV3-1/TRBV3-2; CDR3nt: TGTGCCAGCAGCCAAGTCTCGGGGCTGGTGTTTGAGCAGTTCTTC; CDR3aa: CASSQVSGLVFEQFF
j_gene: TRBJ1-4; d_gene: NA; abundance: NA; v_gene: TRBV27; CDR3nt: TGTGCCAGCACTACCCCCGGGAGGAATGAAAAACTGTTTTTT; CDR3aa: CASTTPGRNEKLFF